One and the same sample provided the 25 T cell receptor beta chains below, sequenced in a study of blood T cell repertoires in COVID-19. The assay was immunoSEQ multiplex PCR, and TCRdb's table has in-frame clones only and misses some. This repertoire shows more than 7,500 clones, about 91% found once; its top ten account for 4% to 5%. The source material was peripheral blood. All receptors derive from a woman aged 45-65 years with active COVID-19.

The chain is built from TRBV7-9 and TRBJ2-7; 7 nucleotides agree with TRBD2. Germline CDR1 reads SEHNR; CDR2 reads FQNEAQ (reference sequence). J gave up 7 bases and V 0 bases, and 6 bases lay outside the gene matches. This CDR3 spans 14 amino acids. This CDR3 reads CASSLAASGGEQYF. CDR3 DNA sequence: TGTGCCAGCAGCTTAGCGGCTAGCGGCGGGGAGCAGTACTTC.

The chain's CDR3 is CASSIARGLDEQFF. In nucleotides, the CDR3 is TGTGCCAGTAGTATAGCCAGGGGGCTCGATGAGCAGTTCTTC. The chain employs TRBV19 and TRBJ2-1; 8 nucleotides agree with TRBD1. The CDR3 is 14 residues long. Per germline, CDR1 LNHDA and CDR2 SQIVND (reference sequence). V shed 1 base, J shed 8 bases, and the junction held 4 bases outside the gene matches.

The chain has TRBV19 and TRBJ2-5, with TRBD2 identical over 13 bases. The CDR3 runs to 15 residues. J lost 5 bases, V lost 6 bases, and 6 bases had no gene match. Germline CDR1 is LNHDA and CDR2 is SQIVND (reference sequence). CDR3 coding DNA: TGTGCCAGTAGACTAGCGGGGGGGAGTTATGAGACCCAGTACTTC. Its protein is CASRLAGGSYETQYF.

The chain uses TRBV27 and TRBJ2-7; 11 bases match TRBD2. Per the germline V gene, CDR1 is MNHEY and CDR2 is SMNVEV (reference sequence). Germline trimming cut 5 bases from V and 4 bases from J; bases unmatched to any gene: 4. The CDR3 length is 14 residues. CDR3 sequence reads: CASSAGTSGYEQYF. For the CDR3, the DNA is TGTGCCAGCAGTGCCGGGACTAGCGGATACGAGCAGTACTTC.

The rearrangement joins TRBV12-3 or TRBV12-4 to TRBJ1-2; 7 bases map to TRBD1. The junction had 1 base not matched to a gene; V was cut back by 3 bases and J by 3 bases. The CDR3 length is 13 residues. The CDR3 DNA sequence: TGTGCCAGCAGTTTTGGGACAGACTATGGCTACACCTTC. The encoded protein is CASSFGTDYGYTF.

The V gene is TRBV3-1 (or the pseudogene TRBV3-2), the J gene TRBJ1-5; 8 bases line up with TRBD1. Unmatched junction bases numbered 5, after V lost 4 bases and J lost 6 bases. Germline V gene sequence: CDR1 LGHDT, CDR2 YNNKEL (reference sequence). The CDR3 runs to 14 residues. The CDR3 bases are TGTGCCAGCAGCCCCGACAGGGGTGGTCAGCCCCAGCATTTT. Translation: CASSPDRGGQPQHF.

This chain links TRBV6-5 with TRBJ2-5; 9 nucleotides line up with TRBD1. The CDR3 is made up of 15 amino acids. The V segment lost 6 bases and the J segment 2 bases; nucleotides outside the gene matches: 7. Looked up from germline, CDR1 is MNHEY and CDR2 is SVGAGI. The CDR3 coding sequence is TGTGCCAGCAGCCGATCCGGGACAGGGCAAGAGACCCAGTACTTC. It specifies CASSRSGTGQETQYF.

The rearrangement links TRBV5-4 to TRBJ2-2; the match to TRBD1 covers 8 bases. Germline-derived CDR1 and CDR2 are SGHNT and YYREEE (reference sequence). Unmatched junction bases numbered 7, after V lost 4 bases and J lost 5 bases. The CDR3 has 15 residues. The CDR3 DNA reads as TGTGCCAGCAGCGTCGGGACAGGTGGAACCGGGGAGCTGTTTTTT. Amino acids: CASSVGTGGTGELFF.

V gene TRBV27 combines with J gene TRBJ2-1; possibly TRBD1 for D (6 bases). V was trimmed by 5 bases and J by 4 bases, leaving 12 bases between them. Germline CDR1 and CDR2: MNHEY and SMNVEV (reference sequence). This CDR3 has 14 residues. CDR3 DNA sequence: TGTGCCAGCAGTACGACAGGAGAATACAATGAGCAGTTCTTC. Translated, it gives CASSTTGEYNEQFF.

The rearrangement links TRBV5-5 to TRBJ1-2; D is ambiguous. V gave up 4 bases and J gave up 4 bases, with 14 bases separating them. This CDR3 is built from 14 residues. The germline V gene encodes CDR1 SGHKS and CDR2 YYEKEE (reference sequence). The DNA of the CDR3 is TGTGCCAGCAGCCCCCGCGCGGAACCCTATGGCTACACCTTC. This codes for CASSPRAEPYGYTF.

The chain couples TRBV14 to TRBJ2-5; a weak D match, TRBD2 (5 bases). Deletions cut 4 bases from V and 4 bases from J, with 16 bases between. Germline V gene lookup returns CDR1 SGHDN and CDR2 FVKESK. The CDR3 consists of 15 residues. The chain's CDR3 is CASSRSFGIRETQYF. The CDR3 coding sequence is TGTGCCAGCAGCCGGTCCTTCGGGATTCGAGAGACCCAGTACTTC.

This rearrangement joins TRBV18 to TRBJ1-1, with 8 bases lining up with TRBD1. The CDR3 is made up of 15 amino acids. V gave up 2 bases and J gave up 3 bases; unmatched junction bases: 5. Germline CDR1 is KGHSH and CDR2 is LQKENI. CDR3 amino acids: CASSPLVTGDTEAFF. CDR3 DNA: TGTGCCAGCTCACCATTGGTGACAGGGGACACTGAAGCTTTCTTT.

A few counts support this clone. J is TRBJ2-1 and V is TRBV4-2; 12 bases line up with TRBD2. CDR3 length: 17 amino acids. The germline CDR1 and CDR2 sequences are LGHNA and YNFKEQ. Germline trimming cut 0 bases from V and 9 bases from J; bases unmatched to any gene: 9. CDR3 amino acids: CASSQESPSGGGSEQFF. DNA of the CDR3: TGTGCCAGCAGCCAAGAGTCCCCTAGCGGGGGGGGGAGTGAGCAGTTCTTC.

The genes are TRBV3-1 (or the pseudogene TRBV3-2) and TRBJ2-3; no reliable D call. The CDR3 spans 14 residues. Germline values: CDR1 LGHDT, CDR2 YNNKEL (reference sequence). Trimming took off 0 bases at V and 2 bases at J, with 6 bases between the two ends. The CDR3 DNA is TGTGCCAGCAGCCAAGAACTTTACACAGATACGCAGTATTTT. Residues: CASSQELYTDTQYF.

The chain links TRBV5-1 to TRBJ2-7; perhaps TRBD2 as D (7 bases). From germline, CDR1 is SGHRS and CDR2 YFSETQ. Trimming shortened V by 4 bases and J by 4 bases, and 12 bases separated the two germline ends. The CDR3 length is 13 residues. CDR3 sequence: CASSRGARYEQYF. The CDR3, as DNA: TGCGCCAGCAGCCGGGGGGCGCGGTACGAGCAGTACTTC.

The chain is built from TRBV7-2 and TRBJ1-2; the D gene is possibly TRBD1 (6 bases). The V gene's germline CDR1 is SGHTA and CDR2 FQGNSA. V was shortened by 5 bases and J by 4 bases, with 17 bases between the two germline ends. The CDR3 is 15 amino acids. DNA for the CDR3: TGTGCCAGCAGCACTGGACAGCCAGAATTCTATGGCTACACCTTC. Translating gives CASSTGQPEFYGYTF.

In this sample, this clone turned up once. This CDR3 is CASSQRHSTEAFF. CDR3 sequence (DNA): TGCGCCAGCAGCCAGAGACACAGCACTGAAGCTTTCTTT. J is TRBJ1-1 and V is TRBV4-1, with D uncertain. The germline V gene encodes CDR1 MGHRA and CDR2 YSYEKL. The CDR3 sequence is 13 residues long. Trimming cost V 3 bases and J 4 bases, with 9 bases left between them.

The rearrangement uses TRBV12-5 and TRBJ2-1; 7 bases fit TRBD2. Germline values: CDR1 LGHNT, CDR2 FRNRAP. CDR3 length: 13 residues. The V segment lost 8 bases and the J segment 9 bases; nucleotides outside the gene matches: 10. In DNA form, the CDR3 reads TGTGCTAGTTGGTCTAGCGGTGCGGGTGAGCAGTTCTTC. Protein sequence: CASWSSGAGEQFF.

The rearrangement links TRBV28 to TRBJ1-4; the D gene is possibly TRBD1 (5 bases). The CDR3 spans 13 residues. Per germline, CDR1 MDHEN and CDR2 SYDVKM. With 7 bases removed from V and 8 bases from J, the gap between germline ends came to 14 bases. The CDR3 here is CASKGRQREKLFF. The CDR3 nucleotides read TGTGCCAGCAAGGGAAGACAGCGAGAAAAACTGTTTTTT.

V and J are TRBV20-1 and TRBJ2-7, with a possible D match to TRBD2 (6 bases). This CDR3 spans 15 amino acids. Trimming cost V 3 bases and J 6 bases, with 21 bases left between them. Germline V gene lookup returns CDR1 DFQATT and CDR2 SNEGSKA (reference sequence). CDR3 nucleotides: TGCAGTGCTAGTTCTAGCGACCTCCTTACCGGCGAGCAGTACTTC. This gives the protein CSASSSDLLTGEQYF.

The rearrangement uses TRBV9 and TRBJ2-1, with D possibly matching TRBD2 (5 bases). V lost 0 bases and J 2 bases, leaving 15 bases between the germline ends. The CDR3 is made up of 17 amino acids. Germline V gene sequence: CDR1 SGDLS, CDR2 YYNGEE. CDR3 in DNA: TGTGCCAGCAGCGTAGAGGGAAGCGGATCAACCTACAATGAGCAGTTCTTC. This translates into CASSVEGSGSTYNEQFF.

The chain recombines TRBV11-2 with TRBJ2-2; 11 nucleotides match TRBD2. The CDR3 loop spans 16 amino acids. The germline V gene has CDR1 SGHAT and CDR2 FQNNGV. The J segment lost 7 bases and the V segment lost 4 bases, leaving 8 bases of the junction unmatched. In DNA, the CDR3 is TGTGCCAGCAGCTCCACACTAGCGGGAGATGGCGGGGAGCTGTTTTTT. Protein sequence: CASSSTLAGDGGELFF.

The V and J genes are TRBV5-1 and TRBJ2-1; a weak D match, TRBD2 (5 bases). This CDR3 is 14 amino acids long. The germline V gene has CDR1 SGHRS and CDR2 YFSETQ. V lost 6 bases, J lost 5 bases, and 15 bases lay in between. The chain's CDR3 is CASKEGLGNNEQFF. CDR3 DNA: TGCGCCAGCAAAGAGGGTCTGGGTAACAATGAGCAGTTCTTC.

The chain recombines TRBV7-9 with TRBJ2-3, with a weak D call TRBD2 (5 bases). This CDR3 region has 17 residues. The V gene's germline CDR1 is SEHNR and CDR2 FQNEAQ (reference sequence). The V and J ends lost 0 bases and 4 bases respectively, with 17 bases between them. This CDR3 is CASSLAVSGFEADTQYF. CDR3 coding DNA: TGTGCCAGCAGCTTAGCGGTGTCGGGGTTCGAAGCAGATACGCAGTATTTT.

This chain links TRBV9 with TRBJ2-5, with unresolved D. This CDR3 has 14 amino acids. Germline V CDR1 and CDR2: SGDLS, YYNGEE. The V gene lost 3 bases and the J gene lost 1 base, with 10 bases spanning the gap. This CDR3 reads CASSAHVAQETQYF. The CDR3 coding sequence is TGTGCCAGCAGCGCTCATGTGGCCCAAGAGACCCAGTACTTC.